These 18 T cell receptor beta chains were all obtained from the same sample, sequenced in a study of cytomegalovirus exposure and HLA in healthy donors (TCRdb year 2017). The library was produced with the immunoSEQ multiplex PCR assay. For the multiplex PCR, a mixture combining 60 forward primers for TCR Vbeta segments and 13 reverse primers for TCR Jbeta segments was used. Drawn from immuneACCESS, this table holds only the in-frame rearrangements with V and J called that TCRdb kept. Clones are partly lost; checked studies trace under half to an unresolved V gene and leave the rest unexplained. This sample holds about 210,000 clones; around 84% were observed only once. Around 3.6% of the sample belongs to the ten largest clones. Input material: PBMCs. The source is a man between 40 and 49 years old in good health and CMV-seropositive.

V and J are TRBV27 and TRBJ1-2, with TRBD1 identical over 7 bases. The CDR3 loop spans 14 amino acids. Germline values: CDR1 MNHEY, CDR2 SMNVEV (reference sequence). The V gene end was trimmed by 7 bases and the J gene end by 0 bases; junction bases not matched to a gene: 5. CDR3 sequence: CASKRGQANYGYTF. CDR3 sequence (DNA): TGTGCCAGCAAAAGGGGGCAAGCTAACTATGGCTACACCTTC.

This clone was observed a single time. V usage is TRBV25-1 and J usage is TRBJ2-1; 7 bases are a match to TRBD1. Germline values: CDR1 MGHDK, CDR2 SYGVNS. J lost 5 bases, V lost 2 bases, and 0 bases had no gene match. This CDR3 region has 13 residues. The CDR3 sequence: CASSETGDNEQFF. The CDR3 coding sequence is TGTGCCAGCAGTGAAACAGGGGACAATGAGCAGTTCTTC.

This chain links TRBV5-8 with TRBJ1-5, with TRBD1 identical over 12 bases. Per germline, CDR1 SGHTS and CDR2 YDEGEE. CDR3 size: 16 residues. Germline trimming cut 4 bases from V and 9 bases from J; bases unmatched to any gene: 11. CDR3 residues: CASSPGGTGGGRPQHF. The CDR3 region has the DNA TGTGCCAGCAGCCCAGGTGGGACAGGGGGCGGGCGGCCCCAGCATTTT.

The CDR3 bases are TGTGCCAGCAGTTTACCCACTAGCGGGAGCTACGAGCAGTACTTC. It codes for CASSLPTSGSYEQYF. This chain links TRBV28 with TRBJ2-7; TRBD2 matches at 11 bases. The CDR3 spans 15 residues. From germline, CDR1 is MDHEN and CDR2 SYDVKM. Germline trimming cut 2 bases from V and 3 bases from J; bases unmatched to any gene: 3.

J is TRBJ1-2 and V is TRBV29-1; the D gene is possibly TRBD1 (5 bases). Germline V lookup: CDR1 SQVTM, CDR2 ANQGSEA. The CDR3 extends over 14 amino acids. V lost 7 bases and J 0 bases, leaving 15 bases between the germline ends. CDR3: CSAWGERTNYGYTF. The CDR3 region has the DNA TGCAGCGCGTGGGGGGAACGAACTAACTATGGCTACACCTTC.

The chain uses TRBV5-4 and TRBJ2-5, with 9 bases aligning to TRBD1. J gave up 4 bases and V 3 bases, and 10 bases lay outside the gene matches. This CDR3 is built from 16 residues. Germline V gives CDR1 SGHNT, CDR2 YYREEE (reference sequence). The CDR3 protein is CASSSRDRARGETQYF. The CDR3 DNA follows: TGTGCCAGCAGCTCCCGGGACAGGGCTCGGGGAGAGACCCAGTACTTC.

This clone was seen a few times. The genes are TRBV19 and TRBJ1-2; D is possibly TRBD1 (6 bases). CDR3 length equals 13 residues. Germline loops: CDR1 LNHDA, CDR2 SQIVND (reference sequence). The V gene lost 6 bases and the J gene lost 8 bases, with 16 bases spanning the gap. In DNA, the CDR3 is TGTGCCAGTAGAGCCGCAGGGGCTGAGGGCTACACCTTC. This sequence encodes CASRAAGAEGYTF.

This chain uses TRBV4-2 with TRBJ2-3; TRBD1 matches 11 bases. The J segment lost 6 bases and the V segment lost 2 bases, leaving 13 bases of the junction unmatched. The CDR3 totals 18 residues. Germline CDR1 reads LGHNA; CDR2 reads YNFKEQ. As DNA, the CDR3 is TGTGCCAGCAGCCAAAAACTTACCCCCGGACAGGGGGCCGATACGCAGTATTTT. Protein sequence: CASSQKLTPGQGADTQYF.

The rearrangement joins TRBV15 to TRBJ2-7; 12 bases fit TRBD2. The CDR3 consists of 16 residues. The V segment lost 1 base and the J segment 4 bases; nucleotides outside the gene matches: 5. The germline V gene has CDR1 LNHNV and CDR2 YYDKDF (reference sequence). In DNA form, the CDR3 reads TGTGCCACCAGCAGAGGATGGACTAGCGGGACATACGAGCAGTACTTC. It encodes CATSRGWTSGTYEQYF.

This chain uses TRBV28 with TRBJ1-4; TRBD1 is a possible D gene (5 bases). The V gene lost 6 bases and the J gene lost 3 bases, with 14 bases spanning the gap. Germline V CDR1 and CDR2: MDHEN, SYDVKM. The CDR3 has 15 residues. The CDR3 DNA sequence: TGTGCCAGCAGCTCTCCGACAGCTTCTAATGAAAAACTGTTTTTT. It is translated as CASSSPTASNEKLFF. Using reference TRBV28 and TRBJ1-4 for the parts outside the CDR3, the full variable domain is DVKVTQSSRYLVKRTGEKVFLECVQDMDHENMFWYRQDPGLGLRLIYFSYDVKMKEKGDIPEGYSVSREKKERFSLILESASTNQTSMYLCASSSPTASNEKLFFGSGTQLSVL.

The rearrangement uses TRBV6-4 and TRBJ2-2; 10 bases line up with TRBD2. V lost 3 bases and J lost 6; bases outside the gene matches: 7. Germline loops: CDR1 MRHNA, CDR2 SNTAGT. The CDR3 has 16 residues. This chain's CDR3 is CASSEDTAGGPGELFF. In nucleotides, the CDR3 is TGTGCCAGCAGTGAAGATACAGCGGGGGGGCCCGGGGAGCTGTTTTTT.

The CDR3 protein is CASGFAGGGDTQYF. The CDR3, as DNA: TGTGCTAGTGGTTTCGCGGGAGGTGGTGATACGCAGTATTTT. The V and J genes are TRBV12-5 and TRBJ2-3, with 8 bases identical to TRBD2. From germline, CDR1 is LGHNT and CDR2 FRNRAP. This CDR3 is 14 amino acids long. V was clipped by 3 bases and J by 6 bases; unmatched bases: 5.

This clone was observed a single time. The chain carries TRBV19 and TRBJ2-7; 7 nucleotides align to TRBD1. V trimming: 4 bases; J trimming: 3 bases; junction bases outside the gene matches: 9. Per the germline V gene, CDR1 is LNHDA and CDR2 is SQIVND (reference sequence). CDR3 length equals 15 residues. In DNA form, the CDR3 reads TGTGCCAGTAGTAACGGGGACAGTCGATACTACGAGCAGTACTTC. Amino acid sequence: CASSNGDSRYYEQYF.

The V gene is TRBV29-1, the J gene TRBJ1-2, with a weak D call TRBD1 (6 bases). Trimming shortened V by 8 bases and J by 3 bases, and 16 bases separated the two germline ends. Germline V CDR1 and CDR2: SQVTM, ANQGSEA. The CDR3 length is 13 residues. The CDR3 DNA is TGCAGCTCCTCCTGGGGACAAGACTATGGCTACACCTTC. Translating gives CSSSWGQDYGYTF.

This chain links TRBV4-3 with TRBJ1-2; 8 bases match TRBD1. With 0 bases clipped from V and 5 bases from J, the junction kept 11 bases outside the gene matches. This CDR3 region has 17 residues. Germline assignment: CDR1 LGHNA and CDR2 YSLEER. CDR3 in amino acids: CASSQERARGLGYGYTF. For the CDR3, the DNA is TGCGCCAGCAGCCAAGAGAGGGCCAGGGGGCTTGGGTATGGCTACACCTTC.

The rearrangement uses TRBV6-5 and TRBJ1-2; the match to TRBD1 covers 11 bases. The CDR3 extends over 12 amino acids. V shed 10 bases and J 4 bases; nucleotides not matched to a gene: 2. The V gene's germline CDR1 is MNHEY and CDR2 SVGAGI. The chain's CDR3 is CATGQGGYGYTF. For the CDR3, the DNA is TGTGCCACGGGACAGGGGGGCTATGGCTACACCTTC.

The chain employs TRBV9 and TRBJ2-3; 10 positions agree with TRBD2. This CDR3 is 15 amino acids long. Germline CDR1 SGDLS, CDR2 YYNGEE. V trimming: 4 bases; J trimming: 1 base; junction bases outside the gene matches: 3. The CDR3 coding sequence is TGTGCCAGCAGCATAAGCGGGGGGGGCACAGATACGCAGTATTTT. Its protein product is CASSISGGGTDTQYF.

This chain links TRBV4-1 with TRBJ2-7; possible D gene TRBD2, 6 bases. The CDR3 has 13 amino acids. Trimming left V 4 bases short and J 6 bases short, with 13 bases between. In germline, CDR1 is MGHRA, CDR2 YSYEKL. CDR3 loop: CASSPKLASEQYF. The DNA for the CDR3 is TGCGCCAGCAGCCCAAAACTAGCCAGCGAGCAGTACTTC.